Below are 24 T cell receptor beta chains sequenced from a single sample in a study of technical replicates of blood from several donors. Repertoires were generated with immunoSEQ multiplex PCR, while TCRdb's copy carries only in-frame clones and drops some. Altogether 14,000 or so clones are present, approximately 84% being singletons, with the ten largest covering over 9.5%. Input material: PBMCs. Source of these receptors: a human donor in good health.

The chain recombines TRBV18 with TRBJ1-2; D is possibly TRBD1 (6 bases). CDR3 length: 18 amino acids. The germline V and J ends were trimmed by 0 bases and 4 bases, with 21 bases remaining between them. Germline CDR1 KGHSH, CDR2 LQKENI. The CDR3 spells CASSPPAGAPGLVYGYTF. CDR3 nucleotide sequence: TGTGCCAGCTCACCACCGGCAGGGGCGCCTGGGTTAGTCTATGGCTACACCTTC.

The chain combines TRBV6-5 with TRBJ1-2, with 10 bases identical to TRBD1. Germline loops: CDR1 MNHEY, CDR2 SVGAGI. The V segment lost 5 bases and the J segment 6 bases; nucleotides outside the gene matches: 9. The CDR3 has 15 residues. CDR3 residues: CASSQPTGGADGYTF. The CDR3 DNA sequence: TGTGCCAGCAGTCAACCGACAGGGGGCGCCGATGGCTACACCTTC.

The V and J genes are TRBV5-1 and TRBJ2-1, with 11 bases fitting TRBD1. V was pared by 0 bases and J by 2 bases, with 10 bases of the junction left unmatched. CDR1 and CDR2 from the germline V gene are SGHRS and YFSETQ. This CDR3 has 19 residues. This CDR3 reads CASSLAGQGVFSTYNEQFF. Written as DNA, the CDR3 is TGCGCCAGCAGCTTGGCGGGACAGGGGGTATTTTCGACCTACAATGAGCAGTTCTTC.

The chain joins TRBV18 to TRBJ2-2; TRBD1 matches at 9 bases. Germline CDR1 is KGHSH and CDR2 is LQKENI. This CDR3 comprises 16 residues. Germline trimming cut 3 bases from V and 6 bases from J; bases unmatched to any gene: 8. Written as DNA, the CDR3 is TGTGCCAGCTCACCGTCCGGGACAGGGTTTGCCGGGGAGCTGTTTTTT. Translating gives CASSPSGTGFAGELFF.

This clone appeared a single time. The chain links TRBV10-2 to TRBJ1-2; D is unresolved. Germline CDR1 is WSHSY and CDR2 is SAAADI. The CDR3 is 13 amino acids. Trimming removed 2 bases from V and 2 bases from J, with 6 bases in between. The CDR3 sequence: CASSEGENYGYTF. The CDR3 nucleotides are TGCGCCAGCAGTGAGGGGGAGAACTATGGCTACACCTTC.

The chain has TRBV10-1 and TRBJ2-1; TRBD1 matches 11 bases. CDR3 length: 14 residues. The germline V gene encodes CDR1 WNHNN and CDR2 SYGVQD (reference sequence). The J segment lost 7 bases and the V segment lost 6 bases, leaving 5 bases of the junction unmatched. The CDR3 DNA follows: TGCGCCAGCAGAGACGGACAGGGGGCTAATGAGCAGTTCTTC. Protein product: CASRDGQGANEQFF.

The J gene is TRBJ2-3, the V gene TRBV5-1; perhaps TRBD2 as D (5 bases). Germline-derived CDR1 and CDR2 are SGHRS and YFSETQ. Between the trimmed V and J ends, which lost 0 bases and 0 bases, there was a span of 11 bases. The CDR3 runs 16 residues. The CDR3 bases are TGCGCCAGCAGCTTGGCTGGACTGACTAGCACAGATACGCAGTATTTT. It specifies CASSLAGLTSTDTQYF.

DNA of the CDR3: TGTGCCAGCAGCCCCCAGGCCTACAATGAGCAGTTCTTC. This codes for CASSPQAYNEQFF. The chain carries TRBV9 and TRBJ2-1; D is uncertain. The CDR3 runs to 13 residues. The germline V and J ends were trimmed by 4 bases and 2 bases, with 7 bases remaining between them. CDR1 is SGDLS and CDR2 is YYNGEE in the germline V gene. Combining the CDR3 with reference TRBV9 and TRBJ2-1 gives the whole variable domain DSGVTQTPKHLITATGQRVTLRCSPRSGDLSVYWYQQSLDQGLQFLIQYYNGEERAKGNILERFSAQQFPDLHSELNLSSLELGDSALYFCASSPQAYNEQFFGPGTRLTVL.

The chain links TRBV27 to TRBJ2-3, with D tentatively TRBD1 (6 bases). This CDR3 region has 15 residues. The V gene's germline CDR1 is MNHEY and CDR2 SMNVEV (reference sequence). V lost 4 bases and J 1 base, leaving 12 bases between the germline ends. The CDR3 nucleotides read TGTGCCAGCAGTTCCCGGACAGTCCGCACAGATACGCAGTATTTT. Protein product: CASSSRTVRTDTQYF.

CDR3 amino acids: CASSPRLAGANNEQFF. As DNA, the CDR3 is TGCGCCAGCAGCCCGAGACTAGCGGGAGCTAACAATGAGCAGTTCTTC. The chain couples TRBV5-1 to TRBJ2-1; 12 positions match TRBD2. This CDR3 is built from 16 residues. The V gene end was trimmed by 4 bases and the J gene end by 5 bases; junction bases not matched to a gene: 7. CDR1 and CDR2 from the germline V gene are SGHRS and YFSETQ.

The chain carries TRBV9 and TRBJ2-1; 8 bases fit TRBD2. The CDR3 is made up of 15 amino acids. Germline V gene sequence: CDR1 SGDLS, CDR2 YYNGEE. Trimming took 0 bases from V and 8 from J; bases not matched to a gene: 7. The CDR3 nucleotides read TGTGCCAGCAGCGTAGTGGCGGGAGGCCGGGATGAGCAGTTCTTC. It codes for CASSVVAGGRDEQFF.

The rearrangement links TRBV7-2 to TRBJ2-7; 9 bases line up with TRBD2. The V and J ends lost 6 bases and 10 bases, in that order; junction bases with no gene match: 10. Germline-derived CDR1 and CDR2 are SGHTA and FQGNSA. The CDR3 length is 13 residues. CDR3 nucleotides: TGTGCCAGCAGTCCGAGCCAGCGGGAGGTCCAGTACTTC. It yields the protein CASSPSQREVQYF.

The chain employs TRBV7-9 and TRBJ1-4; 8 bases line up with TRBD1. CDR1 is SEHNR and CDR2 is FQNEAQ in the germline V gene (reference sequence). V was clipped by 5 bases and J by 5 bases; unmatched bases: 7. The length of the CDR3 is 15 residues. The CDR3 spells CASSVPWTGNEKLFF. In DNA, the CDR3 is TGTGCCAGCAGCGTCCCCTGGACAGGGAATGAAAAACTGTTTTTT.

The chain has TRBV27 and TRBJ1-2; D call uncertain. CDR1 MNHEY and CDR2 SMNVEV come from the germline V gene (reference sequence). This CDR3 region has 12 residues. Trimming pared 5 bases from V and 8 bases from J, leaving 12 bases between. The CDR3 spells CASSPHGEGYTF. CDR3 DNA: TGTGCCAGCAGTCCCCATGGGGAGGGCTACACCTTC.

The chain recombines TRBV27 with TRBJ2-1; 7 bases are a match to TRBD1. Per the germline V gene, CDR1 is MNHEY and CDR2 is SMNVEV (reference sequence). J was trimmed by 0 bases and V by 3 bases; bases with no gene match: 5. This CDR3 is built from 16 residues. CDR3 sequence: CASSFRWDSSYNEQFF. In nucleotides, the CDR3 is TGTGCCAGCAGTTTTAGGTGGGACAGCTCCTACAATGAGCAGTTCTTC.

This clone has only one observation. The CDR3 bases are TGTGCCAGCCTTAGGGACAGGGATCTCCAGCCCCAGCATTTT. Protein: CASLRDRDLQPQHF. V and J are TRBV6-1 and TRBJ1-5; 9 nucleotides agree with TRBD1. The V segment lost 8 bases and the J segment 7 bases; nucleotides outside the gene matches: 9. This CDR3 is 14 amino acids long. CDR1 is MNHNS and CDR2 is SASEGT in the germline V gene.

The chain couples TRBV14 to TRBJ2-7; TRBD2 agrees at 7 bases. The length of the CDR3 is 16 residues. Germline loops: CDR1 SGHDN, CDR2 FVKESK. The junction had 9 bases not matched to a gene; V was cut back by 4 bases and J by 0 bases. The CDR3 reads CASSLHLGGNSYEQYF. The CDR3 DNA reads as TGTGCCAGCAGCCTCCACCTGGGGGGGAACTCCTACGAGCAGTACTTC.

The chain is built from TRBV5-1 and TRBJ2-7, with 8 bases identical to TRBD1. Germline values: CDR1 SGHRS, CDR2 YFSETQ. V lost 0 bases, J lost 3 bases, and 8 bases stayed unmatched. The CDR3 has 16 residues. The CDR3 loop is CASSLGPQGEDYEQYF. The CDR3 DNA is TGCGCCAGCAGCTTGGGACCACAGGGGGAGGACTACGAGCAGTACTTC. Drawing the rest from reference TRBV5-1 and TRBJ2-7, the complete variable domain is KAGVTQTPRYLIKTRGQQVTLSCSPISGHRSVSWYQQTPGQGLQFLFEYFSETQRNKGNFPGRFSGRQFSNSRSEMNVSTLELGDSALYLCASSLGPQGEDYEQYFGPGTRLTVT.

The chain joins TRBV19 to TRBJ2-7; a possible D gene is TRBD1 (5 bases). CDR1 and CDR2 (germline): LNHDA, SQIVND (reference sequence). V was cut by 3 bases and J by 4 bases, with 19 bases left in between. The CDR3 has 16 amino acids. CDR3 region: CASSISQGRVMYEQYF. CDR3 bases: TGTGCCAGTAGTATTTCCCAGGGTCGTGTTATGTACGAGCAGTACTTC.

The chain recombines TRBV18 with TRBJ2-7; 9 bases fit TRBD1. The V segment lost 4 bases and the J segment 1 base; nucleotides outside the gene matches: 2. Germline assignment: CDR1 KGHSH and CDR2 LQKENI. The CDR3 loop spans 14 amino acids. CDR3 region: CASSLGQGSYEQYF. CDR3 bases: TGTGCCAGCTCACTGGGACAGGGTTCCTACGAGCAGTACTTC.

The gene calls are TRBV6-1 and TRBJ2-7, with D perhaps TRBD1 (6 bases). CDR1 and CDR2 (germline): MNHNS, SASEGT. V gave up 6 bases and J gave up 4 bases, with 19 bases separating them. The CDR3 length is 15 residues. The CDR3 here is CASRDTLRGFYEQYF. The CDR3 coding sequence is TGTGCCAGCAGGGACACCCTGAGGGGGTTTTACGAGCAGTACTTC.

The genes are TRBV4-2 and TRBJ2-7, with 13 bases aligning to TRBD2. Per the germline V gene, CDR1 is LGHNA and CDR2 is YNFKEQ. The length of the CDR3 is 17 residues. The trim removed 4 bases at V and 5 bases at J, leaving 11 bases unmatched. The CDR3 is CASSRNTGTSGMNEQYF. The CDR3 DNA is TGTGCCAGCAGCCGAAACACCGGGACTAGCGGGATGAACGAGCAGTACTTC.

The chain employs TRBV5-5 and TRBJ2-7, with 7 bases matching TRBD1. V was pared by 4 bases and J by 2 bases, with 3 bases of the junction left unmatched. The germline V gene encodes CDR1 SGHKS and CDR2 YYEKEE (reference sequence). This CDR3 contains 13 residues. The CDR3 DNA follows: TGTGCCAGCAGCCTGACAGGGACCTACGAGCAGTACTTC. This sequence encodes CASSLTGTYEQYF.

CDR3 DNA: TGTGCCAGTAGTCTCGACAGGGTTGGAGAGACCCAGTACTTC. This sequence encodes CASSLDRVGETQYF. The chain links TRBV19 to TRBJ2-5; TRBD1 matches at 7 bases. Germline assignment: CDR1 LNHDA and CDR2 SQIVND (reference sequence). Trimming cost V 5 bases and J 4 bases; bases outside gene matches: 7. CDR3 length: 14 amino acids.